This passage covers 21 T cell receptor beta chains from one sample sequenced in a study of lymphopenia after photon versus proton radiotherapy. Only in-frame clones appear in the TCRdb table, and some are missing; sequencing was by immunoSEQ multiplex PCR. In the table there are about 15,000 clones, 85% to 90% of which are singletons. Sequences were derived from peripheral blood, sampled from a patient treated with proton-based radiotherapy. Every receptor here comes from a man in his 70s with pancreatic cancer.

V and J are TRBV4-1 and TRBJ2-3; D is tentatively TRBD1 or TRBD2 (5 bases each). Trimming removed 0 bases from V and 3 bases from J, with 13 bases in between. Germline assignment: CDR1 MGHRA and CDR2 YSYEKL. The CDR3 runs 16 residues. The CDR3 nucleotides read TGCGCCAGCAGCCAAGATCGGGGCAGGGTAACAGATACGCAGTATTTT. Amino acid sequence: CASSQDRGRVTDTQYF.

J is TRBJ1-1 and V is TRBV7-2; TRBD1 matches at 8 bases. The junction had 7 bases not matched to a gene; V was cut back by 3 bases and J by 4 bases. Germline V gene data show CDR1 as SGHTA and CDR2 as FQGNSA. This CDR3 comprises 15 residues. This CDR3 is CASSFQTGASTEAFF. Written as DNA, the CDR3 is TGTGCCAGCAGCTTCCAGACAGGGGCGAGCACTGAAGCTTTCTTT.

The chain combines TRBV4-2 with TRBJ2-7, with D possibly matching TRBD1 (7 bases). V lost 4 bases and J lost 6, with 16 bases in between. The CDR3 is 14 amino acids. The V gene's germline CDR1 is LGHNA and CDR2 YNFKEQ. The CDR3 sequence: CASSRTGTAGEQYF. The CDR3, as DNA: TGTGCCAGCAGCCGTACGGGGACAGCGGGCGAGCAGTACTTC.

The V gene is TRBV6-1, the J gene TRBJ1-6, with D unresolved. Trimming took 0 bases from V and 5 from J, leaving 5 bases between them. CDR1 is MNHNS, CDR2 SASEGT, per germline. This CDR3 spans 14 amino acids. The CDR3 DNA is TGTGCCAGCAGTGAAGCCACAGATAATTCACCCCTCCACTTT. This gives the protein CASSEATDNSPLHF.

The rearrangement uses TRBV6-5 and TRBJ1-2, with a possible D match to TRBD1 (5 bases). CDR1 is MNHEY and CDR2 is SVGAGI in the germline V gene. The CDR3 has 16 residues. V gave up 0 bases and J gave up 4 bases, with 15 bases separating them. In DNA form, the CDR3 reads TGTGCCAGCAGTTACTCTTCCGGGACCGATAGCTATGGCTACACCTTC. This sequence encodes CASSYSSGTDSYGYTF.

The V gene is TRBV7-6, the J gene TRBJ2-7, with 7 bases lining up with TRBD1. Germline values: CDR1 SGHVS, CDR2 FNYEAQ. The J segment lost 3 bases and the V segment lost 5 bases, leaving 4 bases of the junction unmatched. This CDR3 contains 13 residues. CDR3 sequence reads: CASSRGTVYEQYF. The DNA for the CDR3 is TGTGCCAGCAGCCGTGGGACAGTCTACGAGCAGTACTTC. The full variable domain, its missing parts supplied by reference TRBV7-6 and TRBJ2-7, is GAGVSQSPRYKVTKRGQDVALRCDPISGHVSLYWYRQALGQGPEFLTYFNYEAQQDKSGLPNDRFSAERPEGSISTLTIQRTEQRDSAMYRCASSRGTVYEQYFGPGTRLTVT.

The chain joins TRBV6-1 to TRBJ2-5; 8 nucleotides line up with TRBD2. The V and J ends lost 4 bases and 4 bases, in that order; junction bases with no gene match: 2. The CDR3 extends over 13 amino acids. Germline V CDR1 and CDR2: MNHNS, SASEGT. The CDR3 DNA reads TGTGCCAGCAGTGTGCTAGCGGGAGAGACCCAGTACTTC. This gives the protein CASSVLAGETQYF.

The rearrangement joins TRBV19 to TRBJ2-1; D is perhaps TRBD1 (6 bases). Germline V CDR1 and CDR2: LNHDA, SQIVND (reference sequence). The ends were cut back, 9 bases at V and 0 bases at J, with 15 bases in the middle. CDR3 length: 15 residues. CDR3 sequence reads: CASADRLYSYNEQFF. CDR3 nucleotide sequence: TGTGCCAGCGCTGACAGGTTGTACTCCTACAATGAGCAGTTCTTC. Based on the CDR3 plus reference TRBV19 and TRBJ2-1, the full variable domain is DGGITQSPKYLFRKEGQNVTLSCEQNLNHDAMYWYRQDPGQGLRLIYYSQIVNDFQKGDIAEGYSVSREKKESFPLTVTSAQKNPTAFYLCASADRLYSYNEQFFGPGTRLTVL.

The J gene is TRBJ1-1, the V gene TRBV5-1, with a tentative D call TRBD1 (5 bases). The germline gives CDR1 SGHRS, CDR2 YFSETQ. There are 15 residues in the CDR3. V shed 0 bases and J shed 5 bases, with 14 bases lying between them. Here the CDR3 DNA reads TGCGCCAGCAGCTTGGAAGGGACGAGGGCTACTGAAGCTTTCTTT. Its protein is CASSLEGTRATEAFF. The full variable domain, with the rest looked up from reference TRBV5-1 and TRBJ1-1, is KAGVTQTPRYLIKTRGQQVTLSCSPISGHRSVSWYQQTPGQGLQFLFEYFSETQRNKGNFPGRFSGRQFSNSRSEMNVSTLELGDSALYLCASSLEGTRATEAFFGQGTRLTVV.

The chain combines TRBV5-6 with TRBJ1-2, with D hard to call. Between the trimmed V and J ends, which lost 0 bases and 5 bases, there was a span of 17 bases. CDR1 is SGHDT and CDR2 is YYEEEE in the germline V gene. The CDR3 runs 16 residues. The CDR3, as DNA: TGTGCCAGCAGCTTGGTTAGCCGAACAACGAGGTATGGCTACACCTTC. It encodes CASSLVSRTTRYGYTF.

The chain links TRBV30 to TRBJ1-1; possible D gene TRBD1, 5 bases. This CDR3 is 15 amino acids long. Germline V gene data show CDR1 as GTSNPN and CDR2 as SVGIG (reference sequence). The V end was cut by 2 bases, the J end by 10 bases, with 23 bases between. CDR3 amino acids: CAWSPPEANARGAFF. The CDR3 DNA reads TGTGCCTGGAGTCCCCCCGAGGCCAACGCGAGGGGAGCTTTCTTT. Using reference TRBV30 and TRBJ1-1 for the parts outside the CDR3, the full variable domain is SQTIHQWPATLVQPVGSPLSLECTVEGTSNPNLYWYRQAAGRGLQLLFYSVGIGQISSEVPQNLSASRPQDRQFILSSKKLLLSDSGFYLCAWSPPEANARGAFFGQGTRLTVV.

This clone was picked up one time. J is TRBJ1-1 and V is TRBV11-2; perhaps TRBD1 as D (5 bases). Germline CDR1 reads SGHAT; CDR2 reads FQNNGV. This CDR3 is built from 15 residues. Trimming shortened V by 3 bases and J by 6 bases, and 17 bases separated the two germline ends. For the CDR3, the DNA is TGTGCCAGCAGCTTGGCGGGGGGGTTGGGCGCTGAAGCTTTCTTT. It is translated as CASSLAGGLGAEAFF.

The V call is TRBV30, the J call TRBJ1-2, with a weak D call TRBD1 (5 bases). The CDR3 sequence is 14 residues long. Germline values: CDR1 GTSNPN, CDR2 SVGIG (reference sequence). V was cut by 3 bases and J by 8 bases, with 19 bases left in between. This chain's CDR3 is CAWRVLGGEEGYTF. The CDR3 DNA sequence: TGTGCCTGGAGGGTCCTGGGGGGGGAAGAGGGCTACACCTTC.

The chain is built from TRBV14 and TRBJ2-2; the D is unclear. Germline V lookup: CDR1 SGHDN, CDR2 FVKESK. The CDR3 extends over 19 amino acids. V was pared by 5 bases and J by 0 bases, with 22 bases between. The CDR3 region has the DNA TGTGCCAGCAGCACACATTCAAGGCAAGTCACCGCGAACACCGGGGAGCTGTTTTTT. Protein sequence: CASSTHSRQVTANTGELFF.

The V gene is TRBV6-1, the J gene TRBJ1-1; D possibly corresponds to TRBD1 (5 bases). The CDR3 is 13 amino acids. CDR1 is MNHNS and CDR2 is SASEGT in the germline V gene. Trimming took off 2 bases at V and 5 bases at J, with 9 bases between the two ends. CDR3 bases: TGTGCCAGCAGTGAAAGAGGGGAGACTGAAGCTTTCTTT. Residues: CASSERGETEAFF.

This chain links TRBV30 with TRBJ2-1; tentatively, D is TRBD1 or TRBD2 (6 bases each). The CDR3 extends over 15 amino acids. V gave up 3 bases and J gave up 6 bases, with 18 bases separating them. Germline V gene lookup returns CDR1 GTSNPN and CDR2 SVGIG (reference sequence). The CDR3 here is CAWRGGLNVANEQFF. The CDR3 DNA reads as TGTGCCTGGAGGGGGGGCCTAAATGTGGCCAATGAGCAGTTCTTC.

The V and J genes are TRBV18 and TRBJ2-1, with D possibly being TRBD2 (5 bases). Germline V lookup: CDR1 KGHSH, CDR2 LQKENI. The CDR3 totals 13 residues. V lost 2 bases to trimming and J lost 10 bases, with 12 bases between them. The DNA of the CDR3 is TGTGCCAGCTCACCAAACGAGGGCCTAGAGCAGTTCTTC. It encodes CASSPNEGLEQFF.

This clone appeared a few times. The V call is TRBV20-1, the J call TRBJ1-1; D ambiguous. Trimming pared 6 bases from V and 9 bases from J, leaving 14 bases between. The CDR3 is made up of 11 amino acids. Germline assignment: CDR1 DFQATT and CDR2 SNEGSKA (reference sequence). The CDR3 DNA follows: TGCAGTGCCACATACGCGTTACAAGCTTTCTTT. As protein: CSATYALQAFF.

The chain joins TRBV20-1 to TRBJ1-2; TRBD1 is a possible D gene (6 bases). The ends were cut back, 5 bases at V and 8 bases at J, with 12 bases in the middle. CDR3 length equals 11 residues. The germline V gene encodes CDR1 DFQATT and CDR2 SNEGSKA (reference sequence). The CDR3, as DNA: TGCAGTGCTTCCCTAGGGGGAGGCTACACCTTC. Its protein is CSASLGGGYTF.

The V and J genes are TRBV7-7 and TRBJ2-3; TRBD1 is a possible D gene (5 bases). The CDR3 loop spans 15 amino acids. V lost 1 base and J 2 bases, leaving 10 bases between the germline ends. From germline, CDR1 is SSHAT and CDR2 FNYEAQ (reference sequence). CDR3 DNA sequence: TGTGCCAGCAGCTTAGGACAGCCCCCCACAGATACGCAGTATTTT. Its protein product is CASSLGQPPTDTQYF.

V usage is TRBV6-1 and J usage is TRBJ1-1, with D unresolved. Germline-derived CDR1 and CDR2 are MNHNS and SASEGT. CDR3 length: 14 amino acids. The V and J ends lost 11 bases and 1 base respectively, with 17 bases between them. The CDR3 bases are TGTGCCGGAAGCCCTGGACGGCAGAACACTGAAGCTTTCTTT. Its protein product is CAGSPGRQNTEAFF.